This is a list of T cell receptor beta chains from one sample in a study of regulatory T cells in long-lasting Graves disease. TCRdb used MiXCR to reprocess the multiplex PCR reads, holding one entry per CDR3 protein. This repertoire shows hundreds of thousands of distinct CDR3 sequences, less than 25% found once; its top ten account for over 7.5%. This specimen consisted of peripheral blood mononuclear cells (PBMCs), obtained when the disease was refractory, from a patient treated with antithyroid drugs. These receptors all come from a female donor with Graves disease. Both conserved end residues are part of each CDR3. Fields, in order: clone size, D gene, J gene, V gene, CDR3 DNA, CDR3 protein. The D gene is left open where the match is weak. The size entry is marked missing in some rows and otherwise reads once, few, many or a size class.

abundance: .
d_gene: .
j_gene: TRBJ2-6
v_gene: TRBV7-9
CDR3nt: TGTGCCAGCAGCTTTGTGAACAGGGCCCTCCCTGGGGCCAACGTCCTGACTTTC
CDR3aa: CASSFVNRALPGANVLTF

abundance: many
d_gene: TRBD2
j_gene: TRBJ2-5
v_gene: TRBV11-2
CDR3nt: TGTGCCAGCAGCCCAATAGCGGGAGAGGGAGAGACCCAGTACTTC
CDR3aa: CASSPIAGEGETQYF

abundance: few
d_gene: .
j_gene: TRBJ2-7
v_gene: TRBV14
CDR3nt: TGTGCCAGCAGCCAATCGACGGGCAGAAGCTCCTACGAGCAGTACTTC
CDR3aa: CASSQSTGRSSYEQYF

abundance: .
d_gene: .
j_gene: TRBJ2-5
v_gene: TRBV6-1
CDR3nt: TGTGCCAGCAGCCCCCGAGGGGGGGCGGCCCAAGAGACCCAGTACTTC
CDR3aa: CASSPRGGAAQETQYF

abundance: many
d_gene: TRBD1
j_gene: TRBJ2-5
v_gene: TRBV27
CDR3nt: TGTGCCAGCAGCCTGGGGGACAGGGCACACCAAGAGACCCAGTACTTC
CDR3aa: CASSLGDRAHQETQYF

abundance: .
d_gene: .
j_gene: TRBJ2-6
v_gene: TRBV12-3/TRBV12-4
CDR3nt: TGTGCCAGCAGTCCCAGGGGGGGGAACGTCGGGGCCAACGTCCTGACTTTC
CDR3aa: CASSPRGGNVGANVLTF

abundance: .
d_gene: TRBD2
j_gene: TRBJ2-5
v_gene: TRBV24-1
CDR3nt: TGTGCCACCAGTGACCTTAGCGGGAGTGAGACCCAGTACTTC
CDR3aa: CATSDLSGSETQYF

abundance: few
d_gene: .
j_gene: TRBJ1-1
v_gene: TRBV5-1
CDR3nt: TGCGCCAGCAGCTTGGGAGGGATCAACACTGAAGCTTTCTTT
CDR3aa: CASSLGGINTEAFF

abundance: many
d_gene: TRBD2
j_gene: TRBJ2-7
v_gene: TRBV28
CDR3nt: TGTGCCAGCAGCTTTCGCGCGGGGGGACCCTACGAGCAGTACTTC
CDR3aa: CASSFRAGGPYEQYF

abundance: few
d_gene: .
j_gene: TRBJ2-7
v_gene: TRBV6-1
CDR3nt: TGTGCCAGCACTGGGTTTGGGTCCTACGAGCAGTACTTC
CDR3aa: CASTGFGSYEQYF

abundance: once
d_gene: TRBD2
j_gene: TRBJ2-7
v_gene: TRBV19
CDR3nt: TGTGCCAGTAGTAGCGGGAGGGGCTCCTACGAGCAGTACTTC
CDR3aa: CASSSGRGSYEQYF

abundance: many
d_gene: .
j_gene: TRBJ1-6
v_gene: TRBV28
CDR3nt: TGTGCCAGCAGTACCTCACAGAAGATGGATTCACCCCTCCACTTT
CDR3aa: CASSTSQKMDSPLHF

abundance: many
d_gene: .
j_gene: TRBJ2-4
v_gene: TRBV7-2
CDR3nt: TGTGCCAGCAGCCACGACGTAATCAGGGCCAAAAACATTCAGTACTTC
CDR3aa: CASSHDVIRAKNIQYF

abundance: many
d_gene: .
j_gene: TRBJ2-5
v_gene: TRBV2
CDR3nt: TGTGCCAGCAGGGCCGGGACATTCTTCCAAGAGACCCAGTACTTC
CDR3aa: CASRAGTFFQETQYF

abundance: many
d_gene: TRBD1
j_gene: TRBJ2-5
v_gene: TRBV2
CDR3nt: TGTGCCAGCAGGAAGGGGGCGCAACCCCAAGAGACCCAGTACTTC
CDR3aa: CASRKGAQPQETQYF

abundance: few
d_gene: .
j_gene: TRBJ1-5
v_gene: TRBV15
CDR3nt: TGTGCCACCAGCAGTTGGGGTAGCAATCAGCCCCAGCATTTT
CDR3aa: CATSSWGSNQPQHF

abundance: many
d_gene: .
j_gene: TRBJ2-5
v_gene: TRBV28
CDR3nt: TGTGCCAGCAGTTTGACCAGGGGTGTGGGAGAGACCCAGTACTTC
CDR3aa: CASSLTRGVGETQYF

abundance: many
d_gene: .
j_gene: TRBJ2-2
v_gene: TRBV27
CDR3nt: TGTGCCAGCAGCTTCCTGAACACCGGGGAGCTGTTTTTT
CDR3aa: CASSFLNTGELFF

abundance: .
d_gene: TRBD1
j_gene: TRBJ1-6
v_gene: TRBV7-6
CDR3nt: TGTGCCAGCAGCGCCCGTCCGCCCGGGACAGGGGATTCACCCCTCCACTTT
CDR3aa: CASSARPPGTGDSPLHF

abundance: .
d_gene: .
j_gene: TRBJ1-5
v_gene: TRBV7-9
CDR3nt: TGTGCCAGCAGCTTACAAGGGGACGATCAGCCCCAGCATTTT
CDR3aa: CASSLQGDDQPQHF

abundance: .
d_gene: .
j_gene: TRBJ2-2
v_gene: TRBV9
CDR3nt: TGTGCCAGCGGCGCGGCGGGGTTTAGGATGTACGGGGAGCTGTTTTTT
CDR3aa: CASGAAGFRMYGELFF

abundance: .
d_gene: .
j_gene: TRBJ1-5
v_gene: TRBV20-1
CDR3nt: TGCAGTGCTAGAGCCCCAGGGACCAATCAGCCCCAGCATTTT
CDR3aa: CSARAPGTNQPQHF

abundance: many
d_gene: TRBD1
j_gene: TRBJ2-5
v_gene: TRBV28
CDR3nt: TGTGCCAGCAGTTTAAGACGACGACAGGGTTTTACGACCCAGTACTTC
CDR3aa: CASSLRRRQGFTTQYF

abundance: once
d_gene: TRBD2
j_gene: TRBJ2-2
v_gene: TRBV7-2
CDR3nt: TGTGCCAGCAGCTTAGTCCCTAGCGGGAGGGCCGGGGAGCTGTTTTTT
CDR3aa: CASSLVPSGRAGELFF

abundance: many
d_gene: .
j_gene: TRBJ2-6
v_gene: TRBV15
CDR3nt: TGTGCCACCAGCATAAATCTCGGCAACGTCCTGACTTTC
CDR3aa: CATSINLGNVLTF

abundance: many
d_gene: TRBD1
j_gene: TRBJ2-7
v_gene: TRBV28
CDR3nt: TGTGCCAGCAGTTTAGATACCGGGACAGGGACCCACAGGGCCGAGCAGTACTTC
CDR3aa: CASSLDTGTGTHRAEQYF

abundance: .
d_gene: .
j_gene: TRBJ1-1
v_gene: TRBV19
CDR3nt: TGTGCCAGTAGTGTGGGGGGGACCACTGAAGCTTTCTTT
CDR3aa: CASSVGGTTEAFF

abundance: few
d_gene: TRBD2
j_gene: TRBJ2-5
v_gene: TRBV4-2
CDR3nt: TGTGCCAGCAGCCAAGAAGGTCTAGCGGGCTTCCAAGAGACCCAGTACTTC
CDR3aa: CASSQEGLAGFQETQYF

abundance: many
d_gene: .
j_gene: TRBJ2-7
v_gene: TRBV3-1
CDR3nt: TGTGCCAGCAGCCAAGACGGCCGCGAGCAGTACTTC
CDR3aa: CASSQDGREQYF

abundance: few
d_gene: .
j_gene: TRBJ2-5
v_gene: TRBV9
CDR3nt: TGTGCCAGCAGCGTAGACGGGAACGGTAGGGAGACCCAGTACTTC
CDR3aa: CASSVDGNGRETQYF

abundance: many
d_gene: .
j_gene: TRBJ1-2
v_gene: TRBV20-1
CDR3nt: TGCAGTGCTAGATCCCGGGATCACTATGGCTACACCTTC
CDR3aa: CSARSRDHYGYTF

abundance: few
d_gene: .
j_gene: TRBJ2-2
v_gene: TRBV7-9
CDR3nt: TGTGCTCGAGGGGGACACACGAACACCGGGGAGCTGTTTTTT
CDR3aa: CARGGHTNTGELFF

abundance: few
d_gene: .
j_gene: TRBJ1-1
v_gene: TRBV7-9
CDR3nt: TGTGCCAGCAGGATCGGGGGGGAGAACACTGAAGCTTTCTTT
CDR3aa: CASRIGGENTEAFF

abundance: many
d_gene: TRBD2
j_gene: TRBJ2-7
v_gene: TRBV29-1
CDR3nt: TGCAGCGTTAGCGGGAGGTCATACGAGCAGTACTTC
CDR3aa: CSVSGRSYEQYF

abundance: few
d_gene: TRBD2
j_gene: TRBJ2-1
v_gene: TRBV11-2
CDR3nt: TGTGCCAGCACCACAAGCGGGAGGGTCCACAATGAGCAGTTCTTC
CDR3aa: CASTTSGRVHNEQFF

abundance: many
d_gene: TRBD2
j_gene: TRBJ2-7
v_gene: TRBV4-3
CDR3nt: TGCGCCAGCAGCCATACTAGCGGCCAAACCTACGAGCAGTACTTC
CDR3aa: CASSHTSGQTYEQYF

abundance: many
d_gene: .
j_gene: TRBJ2-3
v_gene: TRBV11-2
CDR3nt: TGTGCCAGCAGCCTTCGGCCCCCAGATACGCAGTATTTT
CDR3aa: CASSLRPPDTQYF

abundance: .
d_gene: TRBD1
j_gene: TRBJ2-5
v_gene: TRBV19
CDR3nt: TGTGCCAGTAGTATAGAACAGGGGGTCTCCGGAGAGACCCAGTACTTC
CDR3aa: CASSIEQGVSGETQYF

abundance: many
d_gene: TRBD2
j_gene: TRBJ2-7
v_gene: TRBV7-8
CDR3nt: TGTGCCAGCAGCTACGGACTAGCGGGAGTCCTCTCTCGATCCGGGCAGTACTTC
CDR3aa: CASSYGLAGVLSRSGQYF

abundance: .
d_gene: .
j_gene: TRBJ1-1
v_gene: TRBV20-1
CDR3nt: TGCAGTGCTAGTCGGTTGACTGAAGCTTTCTTT
CDR3aa: CSASRLTEAFF

abundance: few
d_gene: .
j_gene: TRBJ2-1
v_gene: TRBV24-1
CDR3nt: TGTGCCACCAGTGCGACCGGGAGCTCCTACAATGAGCAGTTCTTC
CDR3aa: CATSATGSSYNEQFF

abundance: few
d_gene: TRBD1
j_gene: TRBJ1-6
v_gene: TRBV7-8
CDR3nt: TGTGCCAGCAGCGCCGGGACAGGGGAGTCGGGTCTCCACTTT
CDR3aa: CASSAGTGESGLHF

abundance: few
d_gene: TRBD2
j_gene: TRBJ2-7
v_gene: TRBV5-1
CDR3nt: TGCGCCAGCAGCGGAAGACTAGCGGGAGTACCCTACGAGCAGTACTTC
CDR3aa: CASSGRLAGVPYEQYF

abundance: many
d_gene: .
j_gene: TRBJ1-2
v_gene: TRBV7-9
CDR3nt: TGTGCCAGCAGCTTAGCGAGGTCAGGGTCGAACTATGGCTACACCTTC
CDR3aa: CASSLARSGSNYGYTF

abundance: many
d_gene: TRBD2
j_gene: TRBJ2-5
v_gene: TRBV7-2
CDR3nt: TGTGCCAGCAGCCTGGGACTAGCGGGAGCCGAGACCCAGTACTTC
CDR3aa: CASSLGLAGAETQYF

abundance: many
d_gene: .
j_gene: TRBJ1-2
v_gene: TRBV20-1
CDR3nt: TGCAGTGCCTGGGACCTAAACTCCTATGGCTACACCTTC
CDR3aa: CSAWDLNSYGYTF

abundance: many
d_gene: TRBD1
j_gene: TRBJ1-1
v_gene: TRBV28
CDR3nt: TGTGCCAGCAGTCATAGTAGGGACAGGGGGACCAACACTGAAGCTTTCTTT
CDR3aa: CASSHSRDRGTNTEAFF

abundance: few
d_gene: TRBD2
j_gene: TRBJ2-3
v_gene: TRBV28
CDR3nt: TGTGCCAGCAGGTATAGCGGGGCTCCCACAGATACGCAGTATTTT
CDR3aa: CASRYSGAPTDTQYF

abundance: many
d_gene: .
j_gene: TRBJ1-2
v_gene: TRBV2
CDR3nt: TGTGCCAGCCACGGGGGGCTATCTAACTATGGCTACACCTTC
CDR3aa: CASHGGLSNYGYTF